This T cell receptor (beta chain) is from a study of neurological immune-mediated disorders. This clonotype has at least ten counts. The target antigen is unknown. V was pared by 6 bases and J by 0 bases, with 15 bases between. The CDR3 runs 16 residues. Germline CDR1 is SNHLY and CDR2 is FYNNEI. Unsorted libraries were generated from 2 million PBMCs. These cells had been stored in RNAlater at -80 C. Notes on the study in general: Among expanded clones, no CDR3 amino acid sequences were shared across subjects, a pattern suggesting private repertoires in all groups.

5'RACE employing 10-nucleotide random UMIs yielded the cDNA. Using its own MiXCR run on the 5' RACE reads, TCRdb lists one record per CDR3 protein. The sample holds tens of thousands of distinct CDR3 sequences, roughly 15% seen once. What was sequenced was PBMCs. The V call is TRBV2, the J call TRBJ2-1; D is uncertain. This clonotype was sampled from a man aged 65 to 79 in good health. CDR3 nucleotide sequence: TGTGCCAGCAGGGACCTAGAGTTGGGCTCCTACAATGAGCAGTTCTTC. As protein: CASRDLELGSYNEQFF.